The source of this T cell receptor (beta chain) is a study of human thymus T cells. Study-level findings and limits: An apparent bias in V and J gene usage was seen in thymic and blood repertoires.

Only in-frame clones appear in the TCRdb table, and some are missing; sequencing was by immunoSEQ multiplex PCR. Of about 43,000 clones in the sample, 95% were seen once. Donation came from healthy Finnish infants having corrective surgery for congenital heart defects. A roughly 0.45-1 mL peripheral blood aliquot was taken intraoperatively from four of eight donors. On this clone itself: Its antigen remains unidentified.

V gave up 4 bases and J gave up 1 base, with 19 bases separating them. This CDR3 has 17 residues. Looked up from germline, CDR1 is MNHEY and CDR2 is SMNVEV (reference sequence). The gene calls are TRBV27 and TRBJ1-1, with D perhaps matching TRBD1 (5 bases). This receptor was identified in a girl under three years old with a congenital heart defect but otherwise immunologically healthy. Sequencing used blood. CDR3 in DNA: TGTGCCAGCAGTTCCTTAGCAGGGAGGGAGGGGAACACTGAAGCTTTCTTT. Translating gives CASSSLAGREGNTEAFF.